The T cell receptor beta chain described here comes from a study of CD8+ T cells in alopecia areata. Germline V gives CDR1 SGDLS, CDR2 YYNGEE. The length of the CDR3 is 13 residues. J was trimmed by 8 bases and V by 4 bases; bases with no gene match: 8. A FACSAria was used to sort CD4+ and CD8+ T cells. These cells came from PBMCs. Regarding the study as a whole: Mice showed TCR sharing more clearly than patients did, possibly owing to HLA. Scalp specimens additionally yield sequences from normal skin's resident alphabeta T cells. Affected lesional scalp, above all in alopecia totalis/universalis, was more clonal than normal scalp.

RNA was isolated and reverse transcribed to cDNA, the sequencing template. Only in-frame clones appear in the TCRdb table, and some are missing; sequencing was by immunoSEQ multiplex PCR. In the table there are about 140,000 clones, approximately 65% of which are singletons. To note about this clone: The antigen is not known.

This chain links TRBV9 with TRBJ1-2; 7 bases are shared with TRBD1. Sample: CD8+ T cells sorted from blood. The TCR comes from a human donor in good health. Here the CDR3 reads CASSSGQFRGYTF. CDR3 bases: TGTGCCAGCAGCTCGGGACAGTTTCGGGGCTACACCTTC.